Each of the 5 T cell receptor beta chains below was sequenced from the same sample in a study of CXCR3-negative and CXCR3-positive naive CD8 T cells. Libraries were UMI-labeled 5' RACE TRB cDNA. TCRdb re-called the 5' RACE reads; one entry per CDR3 protein, DNA not given. The specimen's table records approximately 70,000 distinct CDR3 sequences. Source material: naive CXCR3- CD8+ T cells from blood. Subset reported: CD45RO-CCR7+CD27+CD95- naive CD8+ T cells lacking CXCR3 (TNR3-). Source of these receptors: a human donor in good health. Some clones in this sample may be carry-over from other donors' samples.

This chain connects TRBV28 to TRBJ2-7. This CDR3 contains 12 residues. The germline gives CDR1 MDHEN, CDR2 SYDVKM. This chain's CDR3 is CASSLNPYEQYF.

The V gene is TRBV12-3 or TRBV12-4, the J gene TRBJ1-2; the TCRdb D gene call, TRBD1, has no DNA to confirm it. The CDR3 has 16 amino acids. The CDR3 protein is CASSSGTGGLLGGYTF.

The gene calls are TRBV20-1 and TRBJ2-7; TCRdb gives TRBD2 as the D gene, but with no DNA this cannot be confirmed. This CDR3 has 13 amino acids. Germline CDR1 is DFQATT and CDR2 is SNEGSKA (reference sequence). CDR3 loop: CSARGGEPYEQYF.

V usage is TRBV29-1 and J usage is TRBJ2-7; as DNA is missing, the TRBD2 call by TCRdb cannot be tested. This CDR3 has 15 residues. Germline-derived CDR1 and CDR2 are SQVTM and ANQGSEA. This chain's CDR3 is CSVETVARTLYEQYF.

V gene TRBV6-2 or TRBV6-3 combines with J gene TRBJ2-1; TCRdb proposes TRBD2, but this gene call is untestable without DNA. The CDR3 covers 15 residues. Germline V gives CDR1 MNHEY, CDR2 SVGEGT. The CDR3 loop reads CASTQGTSGGNEQFF.